One sample yielded the 32 T cell receptor beta chains listed below, sequenced in a study of cytomegalovirus exposure and HLA in healthy donors. PCR was performed using 60 Vbeta and 13 Jbeta primers. The repertoire was sequenced with immunoSEQ multiplex PCR; TCRdb's copy has only in-frame clones and lacks some. The sample yields roughly 140,000 clones, around 78% seen once. What was sequenced was PBMCs. Receptor source: a woman between 18 and 30 years old in good health and CMV-seropositive.

V is TRBV19 and J is TRBJ1-5; 9 bases agree with TRBD1. This CDR3 is built from 14 residues. The trim removed 6 bases at V and 7 bases at J, leaving 7 bases unmatched. Germline CDR1 is LNHDA and CDR2 is SQIVND (reference sequence). As DNA, the CDR3 is TGTGCCAGTAGCCTTCCGGGACAGGGCCAGCCCCAGCATTTT. As protein: CASSLPGQGQPQHF.

The V and J genes are TRBV11-2 and TRBJ1-1; TRBD1 might be the D (5 bases). The V end was cut by 4 bases, the J end by 1 base, with 16 bases between. The germline V gene has CDR1 SGHAT and CDR2 FQNNGV. This CDR3 contains 16 residues. The CDR3 DNA reads TGTGCCAGCAGCTCCACCCGACAGCTCGGGAACACTGAAGCTTTCTTT. Its translation is CASSSTRQLGNTEAFF.

This clone has just a few counts. An end of the junction does not agree with germline; a read error may underlie this. The chain combines TRBV10-3 with TRBJ1-5; D uncertain. Germline loops: CDR1 ENHRY, CDR2 SYGVKD. The CDR3 is made up of 14 amino acids. The CDR3 loop is CAISDGYSDQPQHF. The CDR3, as DNA: TGTGCCATCAGTGACGGGTATAGCGATCAGCCCCAGCATTTT.

The chain combines TRBV6-5 with TRBJ2-7; possible D gene TRBD1, 5 bases. CDR3 size: 14 residues. Trimming left V 2 bases short and J 2 bases short, with 10 bases between. Germline CDR1 is MNHEY and CDR2 is SVGAGI. The CDR3: CASSYTGLTYEQYF. The CDR3 DNA is TGTGCCAGCAGTTACACAGGTCTGACCTACGAGCAGTACTTC.

This rearrangement joins TRBV5-6 to TRBJ1-2; D is unclear. V lost 6 bases, J lost 7 bases, and 22 bases lay in between. Germline CDR1 SGHDT, CDR2 YYEEEE. This CDR3 has 15 residues. The CDR3 DNA is TGTGCCAGCACACCAGGTCGGCTCACTCCAATTGGCTACACCTTC. As protein: CASTPGRLTPIGYTF.

This clone turned up a few times. This chain connects TRBV2 to TRBJ1-6; TRBD1 matches 8 bases. The CDR3 has 15 residues. Losses at the gene ends were 2 bases for V and 7 bases for J; bases not matched to a gene: 4. Germline V CDR1 and CDR2: SNHLY, FYNNEI. CDR3 region: CASSERQGSNSPLHF. The CDR3 DNA is TGTGCCAGCAGTGAAAGACAGGGGAGCAATTCACCCCTCCACTTT. Full variable domain (remainder filled in from reference TRBV2 and TRBJ1-6): EPEVTQTPSHQVTQMGQEVILRCVPISNHLYFYWYRQILGQKVEFLVSFYNNEISEKSEIFDDQFSVERPDGSNFTLKIRSTKLEDSAMYFCASSERQGSNSPLHFGNGTRLTVT.

This clone was picked up one time. The rearrangement uses TRBV5-1 and TRBJ1-1, with 7 bases fitting TRBD1. The V gene's germline CDR1 is SGHRS and CDR2 YFSETQ. Trimming cost V 2 bases and J 5 bases; bases outside gene matches: 6. The CDR3 loop spans 14 amino acids. DNA of the CDR3: TGCGCCAGCAGCTTAGGGACAGAGGGGACTGAAGCTTTCTTT. Its translation is CASSLGTEGTEAFF.

This CDR3 reads CASSVEGSASYEQYF. The CDR3 bases are TGTGCCAGCAGTGTCGAGGGCAGTGCGTCCTACGAGCAGTACTTC. This chain links TRBV2 with TRBJ2-7; TRBD2 is a possible D gene (5 bases). The germline V gene encodes CDR1 SNHLY and CDR2 FYNNEI. Trimming removed 4 bases from V and 1 base from J, with 14 bases in between. This CDR3 comprises 15 residues.

This chain links TRBV7-9 with TRBJ1-2, with 7 bases aligning to TRBD1. The CDR3 totals 14 residues. The germline V gene has CDR1 SEHNR and CDR2 FQNEAQ (reference sequence). V lost 5 bases, J lost 5 bases, and 8 bases stayed unmatched. In DNA form, the CDR3 reads TGTGCCAGCAGCGGCGTCGGGACAGATTATGGCTACACCTTC. Amino acids: CASSGVGTDYGYTF.

The V and J genes are TRBV7-2 and TRBJ1-5, with D possibly being TRBD1 (6 bases). V was clipped by 5 bases and J by 7 bases, with 15 bases between them. CDR3 length equals 14 residues. CDR1 is SGHTA and CDR2 is FQGNSA in the germline V gene. CDR3 in amino acids: CASSPQQGRQPQHF. In DNA form, the CDR3 reads TGTGCCAGCAGCCCCCAACAGGGTCGGCAGCCCCAGCATTTT.

For the CDR3, the DNA is TGTGCCAGCAGTTCTCCCGCGGGGAGAGGGAACACTGAAGCTTTCTTT. Translated, it gives CASSSPAGRGNTEAFF. The genes are TRBV28 and TRBJ1-1; D gene ambiguous. The ends were cut back, 4 bases at V and 1 base at J, with 16 bases in the middle. This CDR3 comprises 16 residues. Germline-derived CDR1 and CDR2 are MDHEN and SYDVKM.

This clone showed up just a few times. The chain couples TRBV7-2 to TRBJ1-1; possibly TRBD1 for D (6 bases). Trimming took off 4 bases at V and 1 base at J, with 7 bases between the two ends. Germline CDR1 reads SGHTA; CDR2 reads FQGNSA. The CDR3 is made up of 13 amino acids. The CDR3 reads CASSWTANTEAFF. CDR3 bases: TGTGCCAGCAGCTGGACAGCGAACACTGAAGCTTTCTTT.

This clone was counted a single time. This chain uses TRBV29-1 with TRBJ2-5; perhaps TRBD1 as D (7 bases). The germline CDR1 and CDR2 sequences are SQVTM and ANQGSEA. The CDR3 covers 14 residues. Trimming took off 2 bases at V and 11 bases at J, with 21 bases between the two ends. The DNA of the CDR3 is TGCAGCGTTGAACTGAACAGGGGATCGGGGGAGCAGTACTTC. Translation gives CSVELNRGSGEQYF.

This chain connects TRBV4-3 to TRBJ1-6; the match to TRBD1 covers 7 bases. Germline V CDR1 and CDR2: LGHNA, YSLEER. The CDR3 has 15 residues. With 0 bases clipped from V and 13 bases from J, the junction kept 9 bases outside the gene matches. CDR3 loop: CASSQETGSIFPLHF. The DNA for the CDR3 is TGCGCCAGCAGCCAAGAGACAGGGTCTATTTTCCCCCTCCACTTT.

The CDR3 here is CASSIAGQGAAEAFF. CDR3 in DNA: TGTGCCAGTAGTATAGCGGGACAGGGGGCCGCTGAAGCTTTCTTT. The chain uses TRBV19 and TRBJ1-1, with 12 bases fitting TRBD1. Trimming removed 1 base from V and 6 bases from J; junction bases left unmatched: 3. Per the germline V gene, CDR1 is LNHDA and CDR2 is SQIVND (reference sequence). The CDR3 has 15 residues.

The chain joins TRBV19 to TRBJ1-5, with TRBD1 matching over 8 bases. J gave up 0 bases and V 4 bases, and 5 bases lay outside the gene matches. CDR1 is LNHDA, CDR2 SQIVND, per germline (reference sequence). This CDR3 is 16 amino acids long. The CDR3 bases are TGTGCCAGTAGTAGCAACAGGGGGGATAGCAATCAGCCCCAGCATTTT. It encodes CASSSNRGDSNQPQHF.

The chain employs TRBV2 and TRBJ1-6, with 7 nucleotides matching TRBD1. After removal of 10 bases from V and 6 bases from J, the junction contained 6 bases not matched to a gene. The CDR3 length is 13 residues. The germline V gene encodes CDR1 SNHLY and CDR2 FYNNEI. As DNA, the CDR3 is TGTGCCACCACTGCAGGGGGTAATTCACCCCTCCACTTT. Protein sequence: CATTAGGNSPLHF.

The chain recombines TRBV6-1 with TRBJ2-1; TRBD2 agrees at 9 bases. V was clipped by 3 bases and J by 13 bases; unmatched bases: 16. The CDR3 totals 16 residues. Germline CDR1 and CDR2: MNHNS and SASEGT. CDR3 bases: TGTGCCAGCAGTGATAGTTTAAGCGGGGGGTTACGGAAACAGTTCTTC. Its protein product is CASSDSLSGGLRKQFF.

This clone was detected only once. The chain couples TRBV30 to TRBJ1-1, with D uncertain. Germline CDR1 is GTSNPN and CDR2 is SVGIG (reference sequence). Trimming took off 2 bases at V and 5 bases at J, with 6 bases between the two ends. There are 11 residues in the CDR3. CDR3 region: CAWSQTTEAFF. DNA of the CDR3: TGTGCCTGGAGTCAGACAACTGAAGCTTTCTTT.

The chain has TRBV7-8 and TRBJ1-2; D unclear. Trimming cost V 1 base and J 8 bases, with 23 bases left between them. This CDR3 comprises 17 residues. Germline V lookup: CDR1 SGHVS, CDR2 FQNEAQ. The CDR3 nucleotides read TGTGCCAGCAGCTTAGATGCACTCCTGGAGGCTATCGGGGGCTACACCTTC. Protein product: CASSLDALLEAIGGYTF.

V gene TRBV7-6 combines with J gene TRBJ2-1, with 8 bases that match TRBD2. Germline CDR1 is SGHVS and CDR2 is FNYEAQ. The CDR3 runs to 15 residues. The trim removed 7 bases at V and 5 bases at J, leaving 10 bases unmatched. CDR3 residues: CASTPRGGVDNEQFF. The DNA of the CDR3 is TGTGCCAGCACCCCCCGGGGGGGGGTAGACAATGAGCAGTTCTTC.

This clone has only a few counts. The rearrangement joins TRBV19 to TRBJ1-4, with a possible D match to TRBD1 (5 bases). CDR3 length equals 12 residues. Trimming left V 11 bases short and J 7 bases short, with 14 bases between. Per germline, CDR1 LNHDA and CDR2 SQIVND (reference sequence). This CDR3 reads CADRGAGEKLFF. The CDR3, as DNA: TGTGCCGATAGGGGCGCCGGTGAAAAACTGTTTTTT.

This clone appeared once. This chain joins TRBV14 and TRBJ1-2, with D possibly TRBD1 on 5 matching bases. CDR3 length: 14 residues. CDR1 SGHDN and CDR2 FVKESK come from the germline V gene. V lost 0 bases, J lost 8 bases, and 13 bases lay in between. CDR3 in amino acids: CASSQDPGKEGYTF. In nucleotides, the CDR3 is TGTGCCAGCAGCCAAGATCCAGGGAAGGAGGGCTACACCTTC.

This rearrangement joins TRBV7-9 to TRBJ1-2; D gene unclear. Per the germline V gene, CDR1 is SEHNR and CDR2 is FQNEAQ (reference sequence). V was cut by 3 bases and J by 7 bases, with 18 bases left in between. The CDR3 is 15 residues long. CDR3 region: CASSFFSAGSGGYTF. The CDR3 DNA reads as TGTGCCAGCAGCTTTTTTAGCGCAGGTTCTGGTGGCTACACCTTC.

Remarks on this clone: Other DNA sequences within the sample encode an identical CDR3. The chain joins TRBV25-1 to TRBJ1-6, with 9 positions matching TRBD1. J was trimmed by 9 bases and V by 4 bases; bases with no gene match: 10. Germline CDR1 is MGHDK and CDR2 is SYGVNS. This CDR3 has 16 amino acids. CDR3 sequence (DNA): TGTGCCAGCAGTGCCCTGGGACAGGGTGCGATTTCACCCCTCCACTTT. Translation gives CASSALGQGAISPLHF.

The chain uses TRBV4-3 and TRBJ2-3; TRBD2 is a possible D gene (7 bases). Trimming pared 0 bases from V and 6 bases from J, leaving 19 bases between. This CDR3 contains 17 residues. Per the germline V gene, CDR1 is LGHNA and CDR2 is YSLEER. CDR3 sequence (DNA): TGCGCCAGCAGCCAAGATAGTGGCGCGGGGGCCCGCGATACGCAGTATTTT. As protein: CASSQDSGAGARDTQYF.

V is TRBV6-5 and J is TRBJ1-1; 8 bases align to TRBD1. Germline CDR1 reads MNHEY; CDR2 reads SVGAGI. The CDR3 runs to 15 residues. Trimming at V came to 6 bases and at J to 0 bases, leaving 6 bases not matched to a gene. The CDR3 DNA reads as TGTGCCAGCAGCCGAGACAGGGGCCTGAACACTGAAGCTTTCTTT. Protein sequence: CASSRDRGLNTEAFF.

This chain links TRBV7-2 with TRBJ2-7; 7 positions agree with TRBD1. This CDR3 region has 14 residues. The germline CDR1 and CDR2 sequences are SGHTA and FQGNSA. After removal of 3 bases from V and 2 bases from J, the junction contained 4 bases not matched to a gene. CDR3 nucleotides: TGTGCCAGCAGCTTCCAGACAGGGCCCTACGAGCAGTACTTC. Protein: CASSFQTGPYEQYF.

Points on this clone: At one end the junction does not follow the germline gene, possibly because of a read error. The J gene is TRBJ1-5, the V gene TRBV6-5; TRBD1 is a possible D gene (5 bases). Germline loops: CDR1 MNHEY, CDR2 SVGAGI. The CDR3 has 15 amino acids. The CDR3 spells CAGSPTGYSNQPQHF. The DNA of the CDR3 is TGTGCCGGCAGCCCTACAGGATATAGCAATCAGCCCCAGCATTTT.

The gene calls are TRBV28 and TRBJ2-3; 10 bases are a match to TRBD2. The CDR3 is made up of 16 amino acids. The germline CDR1 and CDR2 sequences are MDHEN and SYDVKM. J was trimmed by 3 bases and V by 3 bases; bases with no gene match: 6. The CDR3 loop is CASSLLAGARTDTQYF. CDR3 nucleotides: TGTGCCAGCAGTTTGCTAGCGGGGGCTCGGACAGATACGCAGTATTTT.

The V and J genes are TRBV7-8 and TRBJ1-2; no firm D call. The V gene lost 1 base and the J gene lost 0 bases, with 18 bases spanning the gap. The CDR3 spans 18 residues. The germline gives CDR1 SGHVS, CDR2 FQNEAQ. CDR3 nucleotides: TGTGCCAGCAGCTTAGACGGTCGGTGGGGAGAACCTAACTATGGCTACACCTTC. Encoded protein: CASSLDGRWGEPNYGYTF.

Turning to this clone: The CDR3 ends on some other residue instead of the conserved phenylalanine or tryptophan, so this is likely a read error. The genes are TRBV19 and TRBJ1-2; a possible D gene is TRBD1 (6 bases). Deletions cut 7 bases from V and 0 bases from J, with 9 bases between. The germline V gene encodes CDR1 LNHDA and CDR2 SQIVND (reference sequence). The length of the CDR3 is 13 residues. This CDR3 reads CASKGGSNYGYTL. CDR3 coding DNA: TGTGCCAGTAAGGGGGGGTCTAACTATGGCTACACCCTC.